The TCR beta chain described here comes from a study of blood T cell repertoires in COVID-19. Whole-study context: The United States, Italy and Spain provided the acute and convalescent COVID-19 samples. The cDNA or gDNA used as material had been derived from T cells, B-cell-depleted T cells, or PBMCs.

Original data processing: From reference gene primer amplification, estimates of nucleated cell counts were derived. Data came from immunoSEQ multiplex PCR; TCRdb stores just in-frame clones and leaves some out. That table supplies the V and J calls and clone size; D and trimming were determined from the DNA. The data hold over 70,000 clones, with 75% to 95% observed a single time. This receptor was taken from a human donor with active COVID-19. The donor label of this sample is uncertain. The sequencing sample was made of peripheral blood.

The CDR3 DNA reads as TGCGCCAGCAGCTTGGTAGAGACTAGCGGGGGGTTCGCGAACACCGGGGAGCTGTTTTTT. It encodes CASSLVETSGGFANTGELFF. The V and J genes are TRBV5-1 and TRBJ2-2, with TRBD2 matching over 13 bases. Germline V CDR1 and CDR2: SGHRS, YFSETQ. The V segment lost 0 bases and the J segment 0 bases; nucleotides outside the gene matches: 8. There are 20 residues in the CDR3.